Each of the 29 T cell receptor beta chains below was sequenced from the same sample in a study of spatial heterogeneity in lung cancer. TCRdb reprocessed the 5' RACE reads with MiXCR, giving one entry per CDR3 protein. The table lists around 50,000 distinct CDR3 sequences, 7.5% to 9% of them singletons. Specified time point: sample taken at primary tumor resection. The sequenced material consisted of unsorted whole RNA from tumor, nontumor lung or frozen PBMC. Here the sequenced sample was PBMCs, taken at surgery. The source of these receptors is a female donor with early-stage non-small cell lung cancer.

This sequence joins TRBV29-1 and TRBJ2-7; D is unresolved. The V gene's germline CDR1 is SQVTM and CDR2 ANQGSEA. The CDR3 is made up of 12 amino acids. The ends were cut back, 4 bases at V and 6 bases at J, with 13 bases in the middle. DNA of the CDR3: TGCAGCGTTGTAGTTGTGGGTCGCGAGCAGTACTTC. Translating gives CSVVVVGREQYF.

This clonotype has a count of ten or more. The chain has TRBV19 and TRBJ1-5, with a tentative D call TRBD1 (5 bases). CDR3 length: 14 residues. In germline, CDR1 is LNHDA, CDR2 SQIVND (reference sequence). Trimming took off 5 bases at V and 7 bases at J, with 15 bases between the two ends. CDR3 nucleotide sequence: TGTGCCAGTAGTCCCGCGGGGGGTTACCAGCCCCAGCATTTT. It specifies CASSPAGGYQPQHF.

The table lists this clonotype with a few counts. V gene TRBV14 combines with J gene TRBJ2-7, with D tentatively TRBD1 or TRBD2 (5 bases each). Trimming shortened V by 9 bases and J by 3 bases, and 12 bases separated the two germline ends. The CDR3 runs 12 residues. The germline V gene encodes CDR1 SGHDN and CDR2 FVKESK. The CDR3 sequence: CASGHGGYEQYF. As DNA, the CDR3 is TGTGCCAGTGGACATGGGGGCTACGAGCAGTACTTC. The entire variable domain, with the rest obtained from reference TRBV14 and TRBJ2-7, is as follows: EAGVTQFPSHSVIEKGQTVTLRCDPISGHDNLYWYRRVMGKEIKFLLHFVKESKQDESGMPNNRFLAERTGGTYSTLKVQPAELEDSGVYFCASGHGGYEQYFGPGTRLTVT.

This clonotype has ten or more counts. The chain recombines TRBV5-1 with TRBJ1-2; perhaps TRBD1 as D (5 bases). Germline CDR1 SGHRS, CDR2 YFSETQ. Trimming shortened V by 1 base and J by 10 bases, and 14 bases separated the two germline ends. This CDR3 is built from 13 residues. The CDR3 region has the DNA TGCGCCAGCAGCTTGAATTTGGGGGATGACTACACCTTC. Translated, it gives CASSLNLGDDYTF. Filled out from reference TRBV5-1 and TRBJ1-2, the complete variable domain reads KAGVTQTPRYLIKTRGQQVTLSCSPISGHRSVSWYQQTPGQGLQFLFEYFSETQRNKGNFPGRFSGRQFSNSRSEMNVSTLELGDSALYLCASSLNLGDDYTFGSGTRLTVV.

This chain links TRBV7-2 with TRBJ2-1; the match to TRBD1 covers 8 bases. Germline V gene lookup returns CDR1 SGHTA and CDR2 FQGNSA. The CDR3 sequence is 14 residues long. J gave up 8 bases and V 2 bases, and 5 bases lay outside the gene matches. The CDR3 protein is CASSLKAGGHEQFF. For the CDR3, the DNA is TGTGCCAGCAGCTTAAAAGCAGGGGGCCATGAGCAGTTCTTC. Full variable domain (remainder filled in from reference TRBV7-2 and TRBJ2-1): GAGVSQSPSNKVTEKGKDVELRCDPISGHTALYWYRQSLGQGLEFLIYFQGNSAPDKSGLPSDRFSAERTGGSVSTLTIQRTQQEDSAVYLCASSLKAGGHEQFFGPGTRLTVL.

This clonotype has a count of ten or more. J is TRBJ2-3 and V is TRBV20-1; D could derive from TRBD1 or TRBD2 (6 bases each). V dropped 6 bases and J dropped 6 bases, with 13 bases sitting between them. The CDR3 extends over 12 amino acids. Germline CDR1 reads DFQATT; CDR2 reads SNEGSKA (reference sequence). As DNA, the CDR3 is TGCAGTGCCCATTTAGGGGGGGATACGCAGTATTTT. Encoded protein: CSAHLGGDTQYF.

This clonotype was counted a few times. The chain uses TRBV7-2 and TRBJ1-3, with 7 positions matching TRBD1. Trimming took 5 bases from V and 2 from J; bases not matched to a gene: 6. Germline V gene sequence: CDR1 SGHTA, CDR2 FQGNSA. CDR3 length: 15 residues. The CDR3 sequence is CASSPRQGAGNTIYF. The DNA of the CDR3 is TGTGCCAGCAGCCCCCGACAGGGAGCTGGAAACACCATATATTTT.

The chain has TRBV7-9 and TRBJ2-2; tentatively, D is TRBD1 (6 bases). The CDR3 extends over 16 amino acids. Germline CDR1 reads SEHNR; CDR2 reads FQNEAQ (reference sequence). The chain's CDR3 is CVTLFEGEANTGELFF. The CDR3 bases are TGTGTCACCCTATTTGAGGGGGAAGCGAACACCGGGGAGCTGTTTTTT.

This clonotype was found many times. This chain connects TRBV18 to TRBJ1-3, with a tentative D call TRBD1 (5 bases). The CDR3 has 18 residues. Looked up from germline, CDR1 is KGHSH and CDR2 is LQKENI. V was cut by 0 bases and J by 0 bases, with 15 bases left in between. CDR3 residues: CASSPPLARGLSGNTIYF. The CDR3 DNA reads as TGTGCCAGCTCACCACCGCTTGCACGGGGACTCTCTGGAAACACCATATATTTT.

This chain links TRBV29-1 with TRBJ2-2; D remains unclear. This CDR3 has 15 amino acids. Germline CDR1 is SQVTM and CDR2 is ANQGSEA. V dropped 6 bases and J dropped 1 base, with 15 bases sitting between them. The chain's CDR3 is CSVLGPAGNTGELFF. CDR3 DNA: TGCAGCGTCCTAGGACCGGCAGGGAACACCGGGGAGCTGTTTTTT.

This clonotype was detected many times. The chain links TRBV6-6 to TRBJ1-1; D possibly corresponds to TRBD1 (5 bases). Germline V CDR1 and CDR2: MNHNY, SVGAGI (reference sequence). The germline V and J ends were trimmed by 2 bases and 6 bases, with 10 bases remaining between them. The CDR3 covers 13 residues. This CDR3 reads CASSYGGVPEAFF. The CDR3 region has the DNA TGTGCCAGCAGTTACGGGGGGGTACCTGAAGCTTTCTTT.

In this sample, this clonotype turned up many times. This rearrangement joins TRBV7-9 to TRBJ1-2; the D is unclear. The CDR3 is made up of 13 amino acids. V was clipped by 1 base and J by 4 bases, with 7 bases between them. Germline loops: CDR1 SEHNR, CDR2 FQNEAQ (reference sequence). The CDR3 DNA is TGTGCCAGCAGCTTAGGGGAGGGCTATGGCTACACCTTC. Residues: CASSLGEGYGYTF.

This clonotype was counted at least ten times. The chain links TRBV12-3 or TRBV12-4 to TRBJ1-1, with 8 bases matching TRBD1. This CDR3 is 15 amino acids long. V lost 5 bases and J lost 0; bases outside the gene matches: 5. This CDR3 is CASSPRQGLNTEAFF. The CDR3 nucleotides are TGTGCCAGCAGTCCTAGACAGGGGCTGAACACTGAAGCTTTCTTT.

This clonotype was found a few times. The chain carries TRBV6-5 and TRBJ2-5, with a possible D match to TRBD2 (6 bases). The CDR3 consists of 15 residues. Germline V lookup: CDR1 MNHEY, CDR2 SVGAGI. Trimming removed 5 bases at V and 4 bases at J, with 17 bases between. The CDR3 nucleotides read TGTGCCAGCAGTATCGGGACTGGTCAGGGAGAGACCCAGTACTTC. Amino acid sequence: CASSIGTGQGETQYF.

This clonotype was seen at least ten times. The rearrangement uses TRBV7-2 and TRBJ1-5; a possible D gene is TRBD1 (6 bases). Germline V lookup: CDR1 SGHTA, CDR2 FQGNSA. The CDR3 has 14 residues. The germline V and J ends were trimmed by 2 bases and 4 bases, with 9 bases remaining between them. In DNA form, the CDR3 reads TGTGCCAGCAGCTTAATAGGGGGTAATCAGCCCCAGCATTTT. Its protein is CASSLIGGNQPQHF.

The chain recombines TRBV5-1 with TRBJ1-5; a weak D match, TRBD1 (6 bases). Trimming left V 6 bases short and J 0 bases short, with 16 bases between. This CDR3 contains 16 residues. CDR1 is SGHRS, CDR2 YFSETQ, per germline. In nucleotides, the CDR3 is TGCGCCAGCACCAGACAGGACCTTTATAGCAATCAGCCCCAGCATTTT. Translation: CASTRQDLYSNQPQHF.

The chain links TRBV7-2 to TRBJ2-7; TRBD2 aligns across 7 bases. The CDR3 spans 15 residues. Looked up from germline, CDR1 is SGHTA and CDR2 is FQGNSA. Trimming took 1 base from V and 5 from J; bases not matched to a gene: 8. The DNA of the CDR3 is TGTGCCAGCAGCTTAGACGCGGGAGCCAACGACGAGCAGTACTTC. It yields the protein CASSLDAGANDEQYF.

The chain employs TRBV15 and TRBJ1-5; D gene unclear. V was pared by 0 bases and J by 1 base, with 13 bases between. The V gene's germline CDR1 is LNHNV and CDR2 YYDKDF (reference sequence). The CDR3 is made up of 17 amino acids. CDR3: CATSRDKLGGSNQPQHF. CDR3 sequence (DNA): TGTGCCACCAGCAGAGATAAATTGGGAGGGAGCAATCAGCCCCAGCATTTT.

The sample holds many counts of this clonotype. The rearrangement uses TRBV3-1 and TRBJ2-7; no clear D gene. Trimming took off 1 base at V and 1 base at J, with 8 bases between the two ends. The CDR3 covers 14 residues. Germline V gives CDR1 LGHDT, CDR2 YNNKEL (reference sequence). CDR3 bases: TGTGCCAGCAGCCAAGTCTCCGGTTCCTACGAGCAGTACTTC. Encoded protein: CASSQVSGSYEQYF.

The CDR3 nucleotides are TGTGCCAGCAGCTCCCATAGTGCCCTTACGAACACCGGGGAGCTGTTTTTT. Protein product: CASSSHSALTNTGELFF. The rearrangement joins TRBV7-3 to TRBJ2-2; D is unclear. This CDR3 contains 17 residues. The V and J ends lost 4 bases and 0 bases respectively, with 15 bases between them. Germline V gene lookup returns CDR1 SGHTA and CDR2 FQGTGA.

V and J are TRBV4-3 and TRBJ2-3, with D unresolved. This CDR3 spans 15 amino acids. From germline, CDR1 is LGHNA and CDR2 YSLEER. The V gene lost 4 bases and the J gene lost 0 bases, with 11 bases spanning the gap. CDR3 bases: TGCGCCAGCAGCCCTAGACTGGAGAGCACAGATACGCAGTATTTT. Amino acid sequence: CASSPRLESTDTQYF.

The chain joins TRBV30 to TRBJ2-2, with D perhaps matching TRBD1 (6 bases). This CDR3 has 17 residues. Germline V CDR1 and CDR2: GTSNPN, SVGIG (reference sequence). V was clipped by 0 bases and J by 2 bases, with 16 bases between them. In DNA form, the CDR3 reads TGTGCCTGGAGTGTAACGGGGTTTGGGGGCAACACCGGGGAGCTGTTTTTT. As protein: CAWSVTGFGGNTGELFF.

The chain couples TRBV3-1 to TRBJ1-2; D may be TRBD1 (5 bases). This CDR3 has 15 amino acids. Trimming cost V 6 bases and J 3 bases, with 17 bases left between them. Germline CDR1 is LGHDT and CDR2 is YNNKEL (reference sequence). The CDR3 is CASRPLGPKDYGYTF. In DNA, the CDR3 is TGTGCCAGCAGGCCCCTGGGGCCCAAGGACTATGGCTACACCTTC.

The J gene is TRBJ2-7, the V gene TRBV7-2; D gene unclear. V was pared by 1 base and J by 6 bases, with 13 bases between. The CDR3 sequence is 14 residues long. Germline CDR1 and CDR2: SGHTA and FQGNSA. The CDR3 bases are TGTGCCAGCAGCTTAGACCCCCGACTTAGCGAGCAGTACTTC. Protein: CASSLDPRLSEQYF.

V usage is TRBV7-2 and J usage is TRBJ2-1; D is unclear. The CDR3 loop spans 12 amino acids. V was clipped by 1 base and J by 7 bases, with 5 bases between them. The germline gives CDR1 SGHTA, CDR2 FQGNSA. The CDR3 region is CASSLERNEQFF. The CDR3 DNA is TGTGCCAGCAGCTTAGAGAGGAATGAGCAGTTCTTC.

This chain links TRBV5-6 with TRBJ2-7; 7 bases line up with TRBD1. The length of the CDR3 is 15 residues. V dropped 4 bases and J dropped 1; count of bases not matched to a gene: 8. Germline CDR1 SGHDT, CDR2 YYEEEE. The CDR3 bases are TGTGCCAGCAGCCGGGTCGGGACAGCATCCTACGAGCAGTACTTC. It encodes CASSRVGTASYEQYF.

The genes are TRBV24-1 and TRBJ1-1; D is unclear. CDR3 length equals 13 residues. Germline-derived CDR1 and CDR2 are KGHDR and SFDVKD. Trimming shortened V by 4 bases and J by 2 bases, and 7 bases separated the two germline ends. The CDR3 is CATSDGLNTEAFF. The CDR3 bases are TGTGCCACCAGTGACGGACTCAACACTGAAGCTTTCTTT.

This clonotype was recorded many times. V usage is TRBV29-1 and J usage is TRBJ2-4, with 7 bases lining up with TRBD2. With 4 bases clipped from V and 6 bases from J, the junction kept 6 bases outside the gene matches. The CDR3 is 13 residues long. Germline CDR1 is SQVTM and CDR2 is ANQGSEA. The CDR3 DNA sequence: TGCAGCGTTGGGGGAGGGCGTGGAAACATTCAGTACTTC. This gives the protein CSVGGGRGNIQYF.

This clonotype was seen at least ten times. The rearrangement links TRBV7-2 to TRBJ2-3; TRBD1 matches 7 bases. Germline assignment: CDR1 SGHTA and CDR2 FQGNSA. Germline trimming cut 5 bases from V and 3 bases from J; bases unmatched to any gene: 5. This CDR3 comprises 14 residues. The CDR3 sequence is CASSTTGSTDTQYF. CDR3 in DNA: TGTGCCAGCAGCACGACAGGGTCTACAGATACGCAGTATTTT.